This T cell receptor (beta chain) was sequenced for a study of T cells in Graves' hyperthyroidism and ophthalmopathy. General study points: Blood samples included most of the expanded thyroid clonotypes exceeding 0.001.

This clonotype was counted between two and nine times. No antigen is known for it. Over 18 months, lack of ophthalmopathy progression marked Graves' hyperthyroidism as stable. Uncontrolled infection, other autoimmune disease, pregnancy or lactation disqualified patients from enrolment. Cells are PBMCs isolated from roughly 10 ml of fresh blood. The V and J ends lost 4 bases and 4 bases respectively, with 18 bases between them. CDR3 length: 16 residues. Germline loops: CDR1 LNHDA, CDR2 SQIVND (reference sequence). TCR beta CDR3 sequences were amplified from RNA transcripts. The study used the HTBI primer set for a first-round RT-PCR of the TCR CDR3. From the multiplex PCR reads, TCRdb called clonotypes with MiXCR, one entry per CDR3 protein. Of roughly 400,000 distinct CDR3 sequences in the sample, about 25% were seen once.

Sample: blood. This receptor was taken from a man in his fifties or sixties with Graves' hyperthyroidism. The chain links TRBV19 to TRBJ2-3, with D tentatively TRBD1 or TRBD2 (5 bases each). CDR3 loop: CASSRGSAGWADTQYF. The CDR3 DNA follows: TGTGCCAGTAGTAGAGGGTCGGCAGGGTGGGCAGATACGCAGTATTTT.